Each of the 4 T cell receptor beta chains below was sequenced from the same sample in a study of T cell responses to AZD1222 COVID-19 vaccine. The data were produced by immunoSEQ multiplex PCR, yet TCRdb's version contains in-frame clones alone and is incomplete. The sample carries some 95,000 clones, 70% to 90% recorded once. The source material was peripheral blood, sampled on day 0 of AZD1222 vaccination. The origin of the receptors is an adult in good health.

The gene calls are TRBV19 and TRBJ1-1; D not certain. The CDR3 runs to 12 residues. Germline assignment: CDR1 LNHDA and CDR2 SQIVND (reference sequence). Between the trimmed V and J ends, which lost 6 bases and 7 bases, there was a span of 12 bases. The CDR3 reads CASSLRGFEAFF. The CDR3 DNA reads TGTGCCAGTAGCCTTCGAGGGTTTGAAGCTTTCTTT.

The rearrangement joins TRBV28 to TRBJ2-4; D uncertain. There are 13 residues in the CDR3. CDR1 is MDHEN and CDR2 is SYDVKM in the germline V gene. V was trimmed by 2 bases and J by 6 bases, leaving 8 bases between them. CDR3 sequence (DNA): TGTGCCAGCAGTTTACGAGTTGCAAACATTCAGTACTTC. Protein product: CASSLRVANIQYF.

This chain links TRBV6-5 with TRBJ1-1, with 9 positions matching TRBD1. Losses at the gene ends were 5 bases for V and 11 bases for J; bases not matched to a gene: 12. The CDR3 totals 14 residues. CDR1 and CDR2 (germline): MNHEY, SVGAGI. The CDR3 sequence: CASSRNLRDRDAFF. CDR3 DNA: TGTGCCAGCAGTCGTAACCTCCGGGACAGGGATGCTTTCTTT.

The V call is TRBV29-1, the J call TRBJ2-1; 8 nucleotides line up with TRBD1. Germline V CDR1 and CDR2: SQVTM, ANQGSEA. Trimming removed 4 bases from V and 8 bases from J; junction bases left unmatched: 7. The CDR3 runs to 13 residues. The CDR3 loop reads CSVGGPGGYEQFF. CDR3 nucleotides: TGCAGCGTTGGAGGTCCAGGGGGCTATGAGCAGTTCTTC.